The 27 T cell receptor beta chains listed next were all sequenced from one sample in a study of CD8+CD57+ T cells in acquired aplastic anemia. The template for TCR beta VDJ and CDR3 sequence profiling was genomic DNA. TCRdb redid the calling of the reads with MiXCR, one entry per CDR3 protein. The table includes 400,000 to 450,000 distinct CDR3 sequences, approximately 70% detected once. Input material: sorted CD4+, CD8+, or CD8+CD57+ T cells (not recorded which) from PBMCs. These receptors originate from a human donor in good health, serving as a control.

This clonotype was observed once. V and J are TRBV12-3 or TRBV12-4 and TRBJ1-5; D gene uncertain. V dropped 5 bases and J dropped 7 bases, with 15 bases sitting between them. The CDR3 runs to 14 residues. The CDR3 DNA reads TGTGCCAGCAGTATCCGGGCGACTCGCCAGCCCCAGCATTTT. This gives the protein CASSIRATRQPQHF.

J is TRBJ1-6 and V is TRBV25-1; D unclear. The CDR3 is made up of 15 amino acids. Trimming left V 2 bases short and J 6 bases short, with 11 bases between. Per germline, CDR1 MGHDK and CDR2 SYGVNS. The CDR3 reads CASSEIGVRNSPLHF. The DNA for the CDR3 is TGTGCCAGCAGTGAAATTGGGGTGCGTAATTCACCCCTCCACTTT.

As regards this clonotype: The DNA is left out, because the CDR3 cannot be placed on it with certainty; the CDR3 is given as TCRdb lists it. V and J are TRBV7-9 and TRBJ1-1; TRBD1 is the table's D call and was not checked against the DNA. CDR1 is SEHNR and CDR2 is FQNEAQ in the germline V gene (reference sequence). The CDR3 extends over 14 residues, inclusive of both ends. CDR3 amino acids: CASSFGVGNAQFFF.

CDR3 bases: TGTGCCAGCAGCTTGCAGGCGACCGCCTACGAGCAGTACCAGTACTTC. Translation gives CASSLQATAYEQYQYF. This chain uses TRBV7-2 with TRBJ2-7; no firm D call. Trimming took off 3 bases at V and 10 bases at J, with 25 bases between the two ends. The CDR3 contains 16 residues. The germline gives CDR1 SGHTA, CDR2 FQGNSA.

This clonotype has a count of ten or more. The J gene is TRBJ2-1, the V gene TRBV5-1; TRBD2 is a possible D gene (6 bases). V was cut by 1 base and J by 5 bases, with 16 bases left in between. The CDR3 length is 16 residues. Germline CDR1 SGHRS, CDR2 YFSETQ. CDR3 sequence reads: CASSLSGGVIDNEQFF. CDR3 sequence (DNA): TGCGCCAGCAGCTTGTCAGGCGGGGTTATAGACAATGAGCAGTTCTTC.

The V call is TRBV25-1, the J call TRBJ2-7, with 8 bases lining up with TRBD2. The J segment lost 6 bases and the V segment lost 7 bases, leaving 14 bases of the junction unmatched. CDR1 MGHDK and CDR2 SYGVNS come from the germline V gene. This CDR3 is built from 15 residues. The CDR3 nucleotides are TGTGCCAGCATCAGCGGGGGACGAGTGGCCGGCGAGCAGTACTTC. Translating gives CASISGGRVAGEQYF.

The genes are TRBV20-1 and TRBJ2-3; D is perhaps TRBD1 (6 bases). The CDR3 spans 13 residues. The V end was cut by 7 bases, the J end by 9 bases, with 20 bases between. Germline CDR1 is DFQATT and CDR2 is SNEGSKA (reference sequence). The CDR3 protein is CSGIGVGTITQYF. CDR3 nucleotide sequence: TGCAGTGGCATAGGTGTGGGGACAATAACGCAGTATTTT.

The chain has TRBV5-1 and TRBJ2-5, with 8 bases lining up with TRBD2. The germline V gene encodes CDR1 SGHRS and CDR2 YFSETQ. The J segment lost 7 bases and the V segment lost 4 bases, leaving 9 bases of the junction unmatched. CDR3 length equals 14 residues. The CDR3 DNA reads TGCGCCAGCAGCGGGGCAGGCGGGGGGCTGACCCAGTACTTC. This gives the protein CASSGAGGGLTQYF.

V gene TRBV30 combines with J gene TRBJ2-1, with 8 bases fitting TRBD2. CDR1 and CDR2 from the germline V gene are GTSNPN and SVGIG (reference sequence). V shed 3 bases and J 4 bases; nucleotides not matched to a gene: 8. The CDR3 runs 15 residues. The CDR3 protein is CAWREGVAGYNEQFF. The CDR3 nucleotides read TGTGCCTGGAGGGAGGGGGTAGCGGGGTACAATGAGCAGTTCTTC.

This chain uses TRBV7-9 with TRBJ1-1; D call uncertain. Trimming stripped 1 base from V and 6 bases from J, with 9 bases between. CDR1 SEHNR and CDR2 FQNEAQ come from the germline V gene (reference sequence). CDR3 length equals 13 residues. The CDR3 is CASSLGTVAEAFF. The CDR3 DNA is TGTGCCAGCAGCTTAGGGACGGTAGCTGAAGCTTTCTTT.

A note on this clonotype: The germline gene is not matched at one end of the junction; a read error may be the cause. This chain links TRBV7-9 with TRBJ2-3, with no clear D. The length of the CDR3 is 12 residues. Germline V gene sequence: CDR1 SEHNR, CDR2 FQNEAQ (reference sequence). The CDR3 DNA reads as TGTGCCAGCAGCTTACGGCCAGATACGCCGTATTTT. It is translated as CASSLRPDTPYF.

Ten or more counts support this clonotype. The chain joins TRBV5-5 to TRBJ2-7; TRBD1 is a possible D gene (5 bases). The germline V and J ends were trimmed by 2 bases and 6 bases, with 12 bases remaining between them. The CDR3 totals 13 residues. Germline CDR1 SGHKS, CDR2 YYEKEE (reference sequence). This CDR3 is CASSFAQGGEQYF. In DNA, the CDR3 is TGTGCCAGCAGCTTCGCCCAGGGTGGCGAGCAGTACTTC.

The chain carries TRBV7-6 and TRBJ1-2; the match to TRBD1 covers 12 bases. The CDR3 covers 14 residues. Germline V CDR1 and CDR2: SGHVS, FNYEAQ. V shed 5 bases and J 7 bases; nucleotides not matched to a gene: 5. The CDR3, as DNA: TGTGCCAGCAGCGCCGGGACAGGGGGCCTTGGCTACACCTTC. This encodes CASSAGTGGLGYTF.

This clonotype was observed many times. The V call is TRBV5-1, the J call TRBJ1-2; no reliable D call. The CDR3 spans 13 residues. V shed 0 bases and J shed 5 bases, with 8 bases lying between them. Germline V gene data show CDR1 as SGHRS and CDR2 as YFSETQ. The CDR3, as DNA: TGCGCCAGCAGCTTGGAATCCAGTTATGGCTACACCTTC. Its translation is CASSLESSYGYTF.

The chain links TRBV20-1 to TRBJ1-1; D is unresolved. Germline CDR1 DFQATT, CDR2 SNEGSKA (reference sequence). Trimming left V 6 bases short and J 11 bases short, with 19 bases between. There are 12 residues in the CDR3. CDR3 sequence (DNA): TGCAGTGCCTCCTTGACCCCCAACTATGCTTTCTTT. Encoded protein: CSASLTPNYAFF.

Details on this clonotype: The conserved phenylalanine or tryptophan normally closing the CDR3 is absent here, so this likely arose from a read error. The chain employs TRBV11-2 and TRBJ1-5; TRBD1 agrees at 9 bases. The germline CDR1 and CDR2 sequences are SGHAT and FQNNGV. J gave up 9 bases and V 7 bases, and 10 bases lay outside the gene matches. The CDR3 length is 14 residues. The CDR3, as DNA: TGTGCCAGCAATCCACAGGGGGCGGGTCGGCCCCAGCATCTT. Amino acid sequence: CASNPQGAGRPQHL.

This clonotype was seen repeatedly, ten times or more. V and J are TRBV20-1 and TRBJ1-1; possibly TRBD1 for D (6 bases). The V gene's germline CDR1 is DFQATT and CDR2 SNEGSKA (reference sequence). This CDR3 region has 13 residues. V was cut by 1 base and J by 11 bases, with 17 bases left in between. The CDR3 spells CSARVIGRRGAFF. The CDR3, as DNA: TGCAGTGCTAGAGTTATTGGTAGAAGGGGGGCTTTCTTT.

Comment on this clonotype: The DNA is omitted, as the CDR3 cannot be located on it reliably, and the CDR3 follows TCRdb's listing. This chain uses TRBV7-3 with TRBJ1-1; TRBD1, the D gene given by the table, was not confirmed from the DNA. 16 amino acids form the CDR3, both terminal residues included. From germline, CDR1 is SGHTA and CDR2 FQGTGA. The CDR3: CASGDGGTDTQYFAFF.

This clonotype was seen once. The junction departs from the called germline gene at one end, perhaps through a read error. V gene TRBV7-9 combines with J gene TRBJ1-2; D ambiguous. In germline, CDR1 is SEHNR, CDR2 FQNEAQ (reference sequence). This CDR3 is 14 amino acids long. CDR3 bases: TGTGCCGGCAGAACTAGCCGAGCGACCCAGTGCTACACCTTC. Its translation is CAGRTSRATQCYTF.

In regard to this clonotype: One junction end disagrees with the germline gene, perhaps due to a read error. The rearrangement links TRBV9 to TRBJ1-2; D ambiguous. Germline V lookup: CDR1 SGDLS, CDR2 YYNGEE. This CDR3 has 14 residues. Written as DNA, the CDR3 is TGTGCCAGCAGCATGCCGGGAACCATCGATGACTACTCCTTC. Translated: CASSMPGTIDDYSF.

A remark on this clonotype: No DNA is shown, since the ends of the CDR3 on it are uncertain; the CDR3 is the one TCRdb lists. This chain joins TRBV7-2 and TRBJ1-6; the table's D call, TRBD1, was not checked against the DNA. A total of 21 residues make up the CDR3, ends included. Germline CDR1 is SGHTA and CDR2 is FQGNSA. CDR3 protein: CASSPGTYEQYFGLCMWPLHF.

V is TRBV10-1 and J is TRBJ2-3; 12 bases line up with TRBD2. Germline values: CDR1 WNHNN, CDR2 SYGVQD (reference sequence). The CDR3 spans 17 residues. Trimming removed 4 bases from V and 5 bases from J; junction bases left unmatched: 10. The CDR3 reads CASSGQGLAGRGDTQYF. The CDR3 DNA reads as TGCGCCAGCAGTGGACAAGGACTAGCGGGGAGGGGAGATACGCAGTATTTT.

A remark on this clonotype: The junction does not match germline at one end; this may be a read error. The chain links TRBV7-8 to TRBJ1-3; D may be TRBD1 (6 bases). This CDR3 has 16 residues. The germline V gene has CDR1 SGHVS and CDR2 FQNEAQ. In DNA form, the CDR3 reads TGTGCCAGTACCCCGAGGGGTAGGGGGGCTGGAGACACCATATATTTT. Protein product: CASTPRGRGAGDTIYF. Variable domain in full (rest from reference TRBV7-8 and TRBJ1-3): GAGVSQSPRYKVAKRGQDVALRCDPISGHVSLFWYQQALGQGPEFLTYFQNEAQLDKSGLPSDRFFAERPEGSVSTLKIQRTQQEDSAVYLCASTPRGRGAGDTIYFGEGSWLTVV.

The genes are TRBV9 and TRBJ2-2, with D tentatively TRBD1 or TRBD2 (7 bases each). Trimming pared 7 bases from V and 14 bases from J, leaving 27 bases between. Germline CDR1 reads SGDLS; CDR2 reads YYNGEE. This CDR3 has 15 residues. The DNA for the CDR3 is TGTGCCAGCGGCAGACAGGGATTGATTGGCGGGGGCCTGTTTTTT. It specifies CASGRQGLIGGGLFF. The entire variable domain, with the rest obtained from reference TRBV9 and TRBJ2-2, is as follows: DSGVTQTPKHLITATGQRVTLRCSPRSGDLSVYWYQQSLDQGLQFLIQYYNGEERAKGNILERFSAQQFPDLHSELNLSSLELGDSALYFCASGRQGLIGGGLFFGEGSRLTVL.

The V call is TRBV7-2, the J call TRBJ2-3, with a possible D match to TRBD1 (6 bases). This CDR3 is 15 amino acids long. V gave up 3 bases and J gave up 7 bases, with 17 bases separating them. The germline gives CDR1 SGHTA, CDR2 FQGNSA. CDR3 loop: CASSLRTVGNHTQYF. The CDR3 nucleotides read TGTGCCAGCAGCTTGAGGACAGTAGGCAATCATACGCAGTATTTT.

To note about this clonotype: The DNA is left out, because the CDR3 cannot be placed on it with certainty; the CDR3 is given as TCRdb lists it. CDR3: CASCLSGSSSSGQFF. The rearrangement joins TRBV7-9 to TRBJ2-2; TRBD2 reflects the table's D call only, with no check against the DNA. Germline V gene data show CDR1 as SEHNR and CDR2 as FQNEAQ (reference sequence). The CDR3 is 15 residues long, counting both termini.

Comments on this clonotype: At one end, the junction sequence differs from germline, possibly due to a read error. V gene TRBV14 combines with J gene TRBJ1-4; 7 bases map to TRBD1. This CDR3 spans 16 amino acids. Germline V lookup: CDR1 SGHDN, CDR2 FVKESK. CDR3 region: CASSHRTGDLNEKLFF. Here the CDR3 DNA reads TGCGCCAGCAGCCATCGGACAGGCGACCTTAATGAAAAACTGTTTTTT.